What follows are 15 T cell receptor beta chains derived from one specimen sequenced in a study of a mutant IDH1 vaccine in newly diagnosed glioma. Described time point: week 11, during vaccination. Each dose of the vaccine consisted of 300 ug of mutant IDH1 20-mer peptide, with topical imiquimod. The repertoire was sequenced with immunoSEQ multiplex PCR; TCRdb's copy has only in-frame clones and lacks some. The repertoire holds tens of thousands of clones, with over 65% as singletons. These TCRs are of unknown antigen specificity. The sample here was PBMCs, taken from a glioma patient whose treatment included an IDH1 peptide vaccine. Receptors originate from a woman between 18 and 29 years old with glioma.

This sequence joins TRBV6-6 and TRBJ2-7, with TRBD2 identical over 13 bases. The trim removed 5 bases at V and 6 bases at J, leaving 7 bases unmatched. The germline V gene has CDR1 MNHNY and CDR2 SVGAGI (reference sequence). This CDR3 spans 15 amino acids. The CDR3 protein is CASSPGLAGVGEQYF. In DNA form, the CDR3 reads TGTGCCAGCAGTCCTGGACTAGCGGGAGTAGGCGAGCAGTACTTC.

J is TRBJ2-7 and V is TRBV20-1, with no clear D. Trimming removed 1 base from V and 3 bases from J, with 4 bases in between. This CDR3 is built from 11 residues. Germline V gene sequence: CDR1 DFQATT, CDR2 SNEGSKA (reference sequence). CDR3 amino acids: CSARAFYEQYF. The CDR3 nucleotides read TGCAGTGCTAGAGCTTTCTACGAGCAGTACTTC.

The V gene is TRBV19, the J gene TRBJ1-5, with D perhaps TRBD1 (6 bases). CDR3 length equals 13 residues. The germline CDR1 and CDR2 sequences are LNHDA and SQIVND (reference sequence). V was pared by 5 bases and J by 4 bases, with 9 bases between. DNA of the CDR3: TGTGCCAGTAGTTGGACAGAAAATCAGCCCCAGCATTTT. The encoded protein is CASSWTENQPQHF.

V usage is TRBV30 and J usage is TRBJ1-4; 7 bases align to TRBD1. V lost 1 base and J lost 4; bases outside the gene matches: 6. The germline CDR1 and CDR2 sequences are GTSNPN and SVGIG (reference sequence). The CDR3 consists of 15 residues. CDR3 in amino acids: CAWSAGQSYNEKLFF. DNA of the CDR3: TGTGCCTGGAGTGCGGGACAGTCCTATAATGAAAAACTGTTTTTT.

The chain joins TRBV6-6 to TRBJ1-6; a weak D match, TRBD1 (6 bases). Germline V gene sequence: CDR1 MNHNY, CDR2 SVGAGI (reference sequence). Trimming pared 0 bases from V and 5 bases from J, leaving 8 bases between. The CDR3 contains 15 residues. The CDR3 sequence is CASSYSHRDNSPLHF. The CDR3 DNA reads TGTGCCAGCAGTTACTCGCACAGGGATAATTCACCCCTCCACTTT.

This clone was seen once. V usage is TRBV28 and J usage is TRBJ2-3, with unresolved D. The CDR3 contains 14 residues. V lost 5 bases to trimming and J lost 6 bases, with 15 bases between them. The germline CDR1 and CDR2 sequences are MDHEN and SYDVKM. The CDR3 nucleotides are TGTGCCAGCAGTCCCGGACGGCTTTGGGATACGCAGTATTTT. Amino acid sequence: CASSPGRLWDTQYF.

V is TRBV6-1 and J is TRBJ2-7, with no clear D. Germline V gene sequence: CDR1 MNHNS, CDR2 SASEGT. The CDR3 is 14 residues long. Trimming cost V 6 bases and J 3 bases, with 15 bases left between them. CDR3 sequence (DNA): TGTGCCAGCAGCCCCCAGGAGTCGCACTACGAGCAGTACTTC. It is translated as CASSPQESHYEQYF.

The rearrangement uses TRBV25-1 and TRBJ2-7; D possibly corresponds to TRBD2 (6 bases). Germline V lookup: CDR1 MGHDK, CDR2 SYGVNS. The CDR3 length is 17 residues. V shed 5 bases and J shed 2 bases, with 22 bases lying between them. The CDR3 DNA reads TGTGCCAGCAGTACCCAGAGTAGCGGACATACGGCCTACGAGCAGTACTTC. Its translation is CASSTQSSGHTAYEQYF.

This sequence joins TRBV5-6 and TRBJ1-1; 7 bases are shared with TRBD1. This CDR3 region has 15 residues. The ends lost 4 bases at V and 0 bases at J; junction bases unmatched: 6. Germline V gene data show CDR1 as SGHDT and CDR2 as YYEEEE. In DNA, the CDR3 is TGTGCCAGCAGCGGTGCTCAGGGGGTGAACACTGAAGCTTTCTTT. This encodes CASSGAQGVNTEAFF.

The J gene is TRBJ2-6, the V gene TRBV10-3, with 10 bases identical to TRBD2. The CDR3 covers 15 residues. CDR1 is ENHRY and CDR2 is SYGVKD in the germline V gene. V was pared by 7 bases and J by 10 bases, with 10 bases of the junction left unmatched. CDR3 in DNA: TGTGCCATCAACCCTAGCGGGGGTACGTCAAACGTCCTGACTTTC. Translated, it gives CAINPSGGTSNVLTF.

The chain joins TRBV7-2 to TRBJ2-5, with 13 bases lining up with TRBD2. CDR1 is SGHTA, CDR2 FQGNSA, per germline. J gave up 6 bases and V 0 bases, and 13 bases lay outside the gene matches. This CDR3 has 19 amino acids. CDR3: CASSLAYATSGGYRKTQYF. In DNA form, the CDR3 reads TGTGCCAGCAGCTTAGCGTATGCGACTAGCGGGGGGTATAGAAAGACCCAGTACTTC. Using reference TRBV7-2 and TRBJ2-5 for the parts outside the CDR3, the full variable domain is GAGVSQSPSNKVTEKGKDVELRCDPISGHTALYWYRQSLGQGLEFLIYFQGNSAPDKSGLPSDRFSAERTGGSVSTLTIQRTQQEDSAVYLCASSLAYATSGGYRKTQYFGPGTRLLVL.

This clone was seen a single time. V and J are TRBV4-3 and TRBJ1-1; D uncertain. Germline V gene sequence: CDR1 LGHNA, CDR2 YSLEER. This CDR3 is 15 amino acids long. The germline V and J ends were trimmed by 0 bases and 5 bases, with 13 bases remaining between them. The CDR3 spells CASSQEVSSRTEAFF. The CDR3 nucleotides read TGCGCCAGCAGCCAAGAAGTTTCGTCGCGGACTGAAGCTTTCTTT.

The chain recombines TRBV4-1 with TRBJ1-2; 10 bases line up with TRBD1. CDR3 length equals 17 residues. Germline values: CDR1 MGHRA, CDR2 YSYEKL. V was pared by 8 bases and J by 5 bases, with 17 bases of the junction left unmatched. This chain's CDR3 is CASSVFRNGQGGYGYTF. The CDR3 bases are TGCGCCAGCTCGGTGTTCCGAAACGGACAGGGGGGTTATGGCTACACCTTC.

In its sample, this clone was seen a few times. The chain combines TRBV29-1 with TRBJ2-3; D gene unclear. V shed 4 bases and J shed 4 bases, with 12 bases lying between them. From germline, CDR1 is SQVTM and CDR2 ANQGSEA. The CDR3 length is 13 residues. CDR3 sequence reads: CSVVDRRPDTQYF. The CDR3 DNA is TGCAGCGTTGTAGACCGGAGACCAGATACGCAGTATTTT.

V gene TRBV4-1 combines with J gene TRBJ1-1; 12 nucleotides match TRBD1. V was clipped by 4 bases and J by 3 bases; unmatched bases: 3. CDR3 length equals 15 residues. The germline gives CDR1 MGHRA, CDR2 YSYEKL. The CDR3 loop is CASSRGQGADTEAFF. Written as DNA, the CDR3 is TGCGCCAGCAGCCGGGGACAGGGGGCGGACACTGAAGCTTTCTTT.